The rows below give T cell receptor beta chains drawn from one sample of a study of blood T cell repertoires in COVID-19. TCRdb keeps only in-frame clones here, not all; method: immunoSEQ multiplex PCR. The sample contains roughly 200,000 clones, less than 90% of which appear only once. What was sequenced was PBMCs or T cells enriched from blood (not recorded which). Every receptor here comes from a woman under 40 who had been exposed to COVID-19. CDR3s include the opening cysteine and the closing phenylalanine or tryptophan. The order of the fields is clone size, D gene, V gene, J gene, CDR3 DNA, CDR3 protein. D genes are given only for firm matches. For some rows the clone size is stated as once, few or many, or as a class when expanded; others skip it.

>few|TRBD1|TRBV9|TRBJ1-6
TGTGCCAGCAGACAGGGGAGTGGAAGTTCACCCCTCCACTTT
CASRQGSGSSPLHF
>.|.|TRBV29-1|TRBJ1-2
TGCAGCGTTGAAGATCAACAGAATCTCTACACCTTC
CSVEDQQNLYTF
>.|.|TRBV12-3/TRBV12-4|TRBJ1-2
TGTGCCAGCAGGCTACCAGGGGACTATGGCTACACCTTC
CASRLPGDYGYTF
>.|TRBD1|TRBV15|TRBJ2-3
TGTGCCTCCAGTCCGGGACAGACTAGCACAGATACGCAGTATTTT
CASSPGQTSTDTQYF
>.|.|TRBV7-2|TRBJ1-1
TGTGCCAGCAGCTTGTCCAGGACAGCCTCTGAAGCTTTCTTT
CASSLSRTASEAFF
>.|TRBD1|TRBV2|TRBJ2-7
TGTGCCAGCTTTAGGTCTCACAGGGGCAACTACGAGCAGTACTTC
CASFRSHRGNYEQYF
>.|TRBD1|TRBV5-1|TRBJ1-3
TGCGCCAGCAGCGCAGGGGGAGTGAGAAACACCATATATTTT
CASSAGGVRNTIYF
>.|TRBD1|TRBV7-6|TRBJ1-2
TGTGCCAGCAGCTTAGTTTCAGGGGGGCTCCCCTATGGCTACACCTTC
CASSLVSGGLPYGYTF
>.|.|TRBV19|TRBJ2-5
TGTGCCAGTAGTGATTCGGCAGGCGACCTTTCTGAGACCCAGTACTTC
CASSDSAGDLSETQYF
>.|TRBD2|TRBV7-2|TRBJ2-1
TGTGCCAGCAGCTTACGGGGGGGCTACAATGAGCAGTTCTTC
CASSLRGGYNEQFF
>.|TRBD1|TRBV4-3|TRBJ1-1
TGCGCCAGCAGCCAAGACTCTACAGGGGATTGGTACACTGAAGCTTTCTTT
CASSQDSTGDWYTEAFF
>once|.|TRBV6-5|TRBJ1-1
TGTGCCAGCCACCAGTCCGGGGGGCGGACTGAAGCTTTCTTT
CASHQSGGRTEAFF
>.|.|TRBV2|TRBJ1-5
TGTGCCAGCAGTGACCGGGTTACAAATCAGCCCCAGCATTTT
CASSDRVTNQPQHF
>.|TRBD2|TRBV20-1|TRBJ2-3
TGCAGTGCTAGTCGGCTAGCGGGGGGGAGTATTAGCACAGATACGCAGTATTTT
CSASRLAGGSISTDTQYF
>.|TRBD1|TRBV9|TRBJ2-7
TGTGCCAGCAGCGTTGGACAGGGCCTCCTCTACGAGCAGTACTTC
CASSVGQGLLYEQYF